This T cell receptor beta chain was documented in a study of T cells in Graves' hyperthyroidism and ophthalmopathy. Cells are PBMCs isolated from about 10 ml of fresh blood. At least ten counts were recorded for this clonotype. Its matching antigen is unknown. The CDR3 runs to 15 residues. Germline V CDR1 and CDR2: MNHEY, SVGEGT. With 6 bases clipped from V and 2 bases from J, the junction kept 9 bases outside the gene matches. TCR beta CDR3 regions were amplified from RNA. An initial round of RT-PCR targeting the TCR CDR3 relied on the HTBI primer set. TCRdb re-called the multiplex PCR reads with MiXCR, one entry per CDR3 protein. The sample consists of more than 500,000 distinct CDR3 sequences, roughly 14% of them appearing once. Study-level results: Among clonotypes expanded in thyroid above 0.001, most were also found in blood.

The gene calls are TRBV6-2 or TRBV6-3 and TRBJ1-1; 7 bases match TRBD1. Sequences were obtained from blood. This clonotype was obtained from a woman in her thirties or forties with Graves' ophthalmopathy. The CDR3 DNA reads TGTGCCAGCAGCTCAACACGACAGGGTAACACTGAAGCTTTCTTT. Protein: CASSSTRQGNTEAFF.